The 10 T cell receptor beta chains below come from one sample, sequenced in a study of control samples from healthy donors and cancer patients. Data came from immunoSEQ multiplex PCR; TCRdb stores just in-frame clones and leaves some out. Of tens of thousands of clones listed, 87% are singletons. The sequencing input was formalin-fixed, paraffin-embedded tissue. The source of these receptors is a female donor with melanoma.

The gene calls are TRBV29-1 and TRBJ1-2; 8 bases are shared with TRBD1. Germline V gene sequence: CDR1 SQVTM, CDR2 ANQGSEA. CDR3 length: 13 residues. The J segment lost 0 bases and the V segment lost 6 bases, leaving 3 bases of the junction unmatched. Written as DNA, the CDR3 is TGCAGCGTAGGACAGGGCCCTAACTATGGCTACACCTTC. Its protein product is CSVGQGPNYGYTF. The whole variable domain, remainder taken from reference TRBV29-1 and TRBJ1-2, is SAVISQKPSRDICQRGTSLTIQCQVDSQVTMMFWYRQQPGQSLTLIATANQGSEATYESGFVIDKFPISRPNLTFSTLTVSNMSPEDSSIYLCSVGQGPNYGYTFGSGTRLTVV.

This clone was seen once. The junction departs from germline at one end; a sequencing error may be responsible. The chain uses TRBV14 and TRBJ2-7; D not certain. This CDR3 has 14 residues. The germline V gene has CDR1 SGHDN and CDR2 FVKESK. The CDR3 loop reads CASSQRPRTYEQYF. CDR3 nucleotide sequence: TGTGCCAGCAGCCAAAGACCCCGCACCTACGAGCAGTACTTT.

CDR3 nucleotide sequence: TGTGCCAGCAGTGGGGGGACCGGCGCAGGCACTGAAGCTTTCTTT. Its translation: CASSGGTGAGTEAFF. The V gene is TRBV27, the J gene TRBJ1-1; the D gene is possibly TRBD1 (5 bases). Germline CDR1 reads MNHEY; CDR2 reads SMNVEV (reference sequence). The CDR3 is 15 amino acids. V was trimmed by 5 bases and J by 4 bases, leaving 17 bases between them.

The chain joins TRBV4-2 to TRBJ2-2; either TRBD1 or TRBD2 may fit D (5 bases each). V gave up 0 bases and J gave up 2 bases, with 16 bases separating them. The germline gives CDR1 LGHNA, CDR2 YNFKEQ. CDR3 length: 18 amino acids. In DNA, the CDR3 is TGTGCCAGCAGCCAAGAACGGCTTGGGGGAACAAACACCGGGGAGCTGTTTTTT. Its protein is CASSQERLGGTNTGELFF.

The J gene is TRBJ1-6, the V gene TRBV3-1 (or the pseudogene TRBV3-2), with D tentatively TRBD1 (5 bases). Germline lookup yields CDR1 LGHDT and CDR2 YNNKEL (reference sequence). This CDR3 is built from 18 residues. Trimming took off 4 bases at V and 2 bases at J, with 18 bases between the two ends. Here the CDR3 DNA reads TGTGCCAGCAGCCTCAGAGGTTTGGGGCGCGCCTATAATTCACCCCTCCACTTT. As protein: CASSLRGLGRAYNSPLHF.

The chain joins TRBV7-2 to TRBJ2-5; 8 positions agree with TRBD1. This CDR3 region has 14 residues. From germline, CDR1 is SGHTA and CDR2 FQGNSA. V shed 5 bases and J 5 bases; nucleotides not matched to a gene: 7. The CDR3 DNA reads as TGTGCCAGCAGCCGGGACAGGATTTTCGAGACCCAGTACTTC. Translation gives CASSRDRIFETQYF.

The chain joins TRBV9 to TRBJ2-1, with D unclear. This CDR3 contains 20 residues. Trimming took off 0 bases at V and 2 bases at J, with 24 bases between the two ends. Germline loops: CDR1 SGDLS, CDR2 YYNGEE. The CDR3 protein is CASSVDLSSLAETTYNEQFF. The CDR3 DNA follows: TGTGCCAGCAGCGTAGATTTAAGCAGTCTCGCAGAGACGACCTACAATGAGCAGTTCTTC. Filled out from reference TRBV9 and TRBJ2-1, the complete variable domain reads DSGVTQTPKHLITATGQRVTLRCSPRSGDLSVYWYQQSLDQGLQFLIQYYNGEERAKGNILERFSAQQFPDLHSELNLSSLELGDSALYFCASSVDLSSLAETTYNEQFFGPGTRLTVL.

This sequence joins TRBV9 and TRBJ2-3; no definite D call. V lost 0 bases and J 2 bases, leaving 7 bases between the germline ends. There are 14 residues in the CDR3. In germline, CDR1 is SGDLS, CDR2 YYNGEE. The CDR3 sequence: CASSVGGFTDTQYF. In DNA, the CDR3 is TGTGCCAGCAGCGTAGGGGGATTCACAGATACGCAGTATTTT.

The chain has TRBV25-1 and TRBJ2-7; 10 bases are a match to TRBD1. The germline V gene has CDR1 MGHDK and CDR2 SYGVNS. The CDR3 contains 13 residues. V lost 6 bases and J lost 6; bases outside the gene matches: 5. CDR3 region: CASRDRGVPEQYF. In nucleotides, the CDR3 is TGTGCCAGCAGGGACAGGGGGGTTCCCGAGCAGTACTTC.

The chain uses TRBV19 and TRBJ2-1; TRBD1 agrees at 9 bases. Germline V CDR1 and CDR2: LNHDA, SQIVND (reference sequence). The junction had 10 bases not matched to a gene; V was cut back by 5 bases and J by 8 bases. This CDR3 region has 15 residues. The CDR3 protein is CASSPRQGDFHEQFF. CDR3 bases: TGTGCCAGTAGTCCGCGACAGGGGGATTTCCATGAGCAGTTCTTC. Based on the CDR3 plus reference TRBV19 and TRBJ2-1, the full variable domain is DGGITQSPKYLFRKEGQNVTLSCEQNLNHDAMYWYRQDPGQGLRLIYYSQIVNDFQKGDIAEGYSVSREKKESFPLTVTSAQKNPTAFYLCASSPRQGDFHEQFFGPGTRLTVL.